Shown below are 8 T cell receptor beta chains from a single sample sequenced in a study of PD-1 blockade in classical Hodgkin lymphoma. Some clones are missing from TCRdb's copy, which holds only in-frame ones; the method was immunoSEQ multiplex PCR. The profile shows under 70,000 clones, approximately 90% of them singletons. With no exception, relapse followed autologous stem cell transplantation in all patients, and brentuximab vedotin exposure varied. This sample comprised peripheral blood mononuclear cells (PBMCs), obtained at baseline. The receptor set was obtained from a human donor with classical Hodgkin lymphoma.

The CDR3 here is CASSPEGVEQYF. CDR3 coding DNA: TGTGCCAGCAGCCCCGAAGGTGTGGAGCAGTATTTT. The chain has TRBV7-8 and TRBJ2-3; D gene ambiguous. Germline assignment: CDR1 SGHVS and CDR2 FQNEAQ. V lost 5 bases and J 11 bases, leaving 14 bases between the germline ends. The CDR3 runs to 12 residues.

The rearrangement links TRBV6-5 to TRBJ1-2; a weak D match, TRBD1 (5 bases). The CDR3 is made up of 13 amino acids. CDR1 and CDR2 from the germline V gene are MNHEY and SVGAGI. Trimming removed 5 bases from V and 7 bases from J, with 14 bases in between. In nucleotides, the CDR3 is TGTGCCAGCAGTCGCCCCAGGGTCTCTGGCTACACCTTC. Amino acids: CASSRPRVSGYTF.

The table lists this clone with a count of one. This rearrangement joins TRBV9 to TRBJ2-4; D possibly uses TRBD1 or TRBD2 (5 bases each). The V gene lost 4 bases and the J gene lost 0 bases, with 11 bases spanning the gap. From germline, CDR1 is SGDLS and CDR2 YYNGEE. The CDR3 has 15 amino acids. CDR3 residues: CASSLSGTAKNIQYF. The CDR3 DNA reads as TGTGCCAGCAGCTTATCCGGGACAGCCAAAAACATTCAGTACTTC.

The J gene is TRBJ1-1, the V gene TRBV27, with 7 nucleotides matching TRBD1. The CDR3 is 14 residues long. CDR1 is MNHEY and CDR2 is SMNVEV in the germline V gene (reference sequence). Trimming removed 4 bases from V and 4 bases from J; junction bases left unmatched: 6. In DNA, the CDR3 is TGTGCCAGCAGTTCACAGGGGACGGCCACTGAAGCTTTCTTT. Translating it yields CASSSQGTATEAFF.

This chain links TRBV7-3 with TRBJ2-1; 12 nucleotides match TRBD2. V shed 5 bases and J 7 bases; nucleotides not matched to a gene: 12. The CDR3 is 17 residues long. CDR1 and CDR2 (germline): SGHTA, FQGTGA. CDR3 in amino acids: CASSPGALAGGLNEQFF. For the CDR3, the DNA is TGTGCCAGCAGCCCCGGGGCGCTAGCGGGGGGGTTGAATGAGCAGTTCTTC.

CDR3 sequence: CASSVQGTGAEAFF. CDR3 DNA: TGTGCCAGCAGCGTCCAGGGGACGGGGGCTGAAGCTTTCTTT. This sequence joins TRBV7-2 and TRBJ1-1; possibly TRBD1 for D (6 bases). With 5 bases removed from V and 6 bases from J, the gap between germline ends came to 16 bases. This CDR3 is 14 amino acids long. Germline loops: CDR1 SGHTA, CDR2 FQGNSA.

The chain employs TRBV2 and TRBJ1-1; D not resolved. The CDR3 is made up of 13 amino acids. Per germline, CDR1 SNHLY and CDR2 FYNNEI. The V gene lost 3 bases and the J gene lost 1 base, with 6 bases spanning the gap. The CDR3 protein is CASSDRGNTEAFF. The CDR3 nucleotides read TGTGCCAGCAGTGATAGAGGGAACACTGAAGCTTTCTTT.

The CDR3 protein is CASSLGDHNEQFF. For the CDR3, the DNA is TGTGCCAGCAGTTTGGGGGACCACAATGAGCAGTTCTTC. The chain joins TRBV6-4 to TRBJ2-1, with D possibly being TRBD1 or TRBD2 (5 bases each). CDR1 MRHNA and CDR2 SNTAGT come from the germline V gene. Trimming took 5 bases from V and 5 from J, leaving 10 bases between them. This CDR3 is 13 amino acids long.